A single sample gave rise to the 21 T cell receptor beta chains below, sequenced in a study of metastatic and nonmetastatic thyroid tumors. TCRdb re-called the PCR reads via MiXCR. The sample consists of about 69,000 clones, 13% to 15% of them appearing once. Patients underwent thyroid surgery, and none had received any treatment before it. The sample taken for sequencing was blood. The source of these receptors is a male donor with papillary thyroid cancer or a benign thyroid nodule (not recorded which). Some clones in this sample may be carry-over from other donors' samples.

A note on this clone: One end of the junction fails to match germline, which may point to a read error. The chain employs TRBV20-1 and TRBJ2-7; 9 bases align to TRBD2. CDR3 length: 15 amino acids. Looked up from germline, CDR1 is DFQATT and CDR2 is SNEGSKA (reference sequence). The CDR3, as DNA: TGCAGTGCTACAGTATCCCTAGCGGGATTCGGCGAGCAGTGCTTC. Translation gives CSATVSLAGFGEQCF.

The table lists this clone with many counts. This chain links TRBV20-1 with TRBJ1-5, with a tentative D call TRBD1 (5 bases). CDR3 length: 13 amino acids. V dropped 6 bases and J dropped 0 bases, with 9 bases sitting between them. Per the germline V gene, CDR1 is DFQATT and CDR2 is SNEGSKA (reference sequence). The chain's CDR3 is CSALGDSNQPQHF. The CDR3 region has the DNA TGCAGTGCCCTGGGGGATAGCAATCAGCCCCAGCATTTT.

This clone has a count of ten or more. The sample holds other DNA sequences that translate to the same CDR3. The rearrangement joins TRBV13 to TRBJ2-2; 8 bases fit TRBD2. The ends lost 5 bases at V and 4 bases at J; junction bases unmatched: 15. The CDR3 runs 18 residues. Per the germline V gene, CDR1 is PRHDT and CDR2 is FYEKMQ (reference sequence). CDR3 coding DNA: TGTGCCAGCAGCCAAGGACCAGCGGGAGACTCGAGCACCGGGGAGCTGTTTTTT. Amino acids: CASSQGPAGDSSTGELFF.

This clone was seen repeatedly, ten times or more. The chain links TRBV4-1 to TRBJ2-1; D unclear. The CDR3 consists of 18 residues. The germline V and J ends were trimmed by 1 base and 7 bases, with 23 bases remaining between them. Germline CDR1 reads MGHRA; CDR2 reads YSYEKL. CDR3: CASSQGSLRLGHTNEQFF. CDR3 nucleotide sequence: TGCGCCAGCAGCCAAGGAAGTTTAAGGTTAGGGCATACAAATGAGCAGTTCTTC.

The rearrangement joins TRBV6-1 to TRBJ2-7, with D possibly being TRBD2 (5 bases). The V end was cut by 0 bases, the J end by 4 bases, with 7 bases between. The CDR3 has 13 residues. Germline-derived CDR1 and CDR2 are MNHNS and SASEGT. Here the CDR3 DNA reads TGTGCCAGCAGTGAAGCGCGGGCGTACGAGCAGTACTTC. Translation gives CASSEARAYEQYF.

This clone was seen ten or more times. V usage is TRBV5-1 and J usage is TRBJ2-4; D is perhaps TRBD1 or TRBD2 (6 bases each). The CDR3 is 16 amino acids. Germline lookup yields CDR1 SGHRS and CDR2 YFSETQ. Between the trimmed V and J ends, which lost 2 bases and 5 bases, there was a span of 17 bases. CDR3 sequence reads: CASSFHGGPDQNIQYF. DNA for the CDR3: TGCGCCAGCAGCTTCCATGGGGGGCCGGACCAAAACATTCAGTACTTC.

Many counts were recorded for this clone. The chain couples TRBV13 to TRBJ1-3; D gene uncertain. V dropped 3 bases and J dropped 4 bases, with 10 bases sitting between them. The CDR3 contains 14 residues. CDR1 is PRHDT and CDR2 is FYEKMQ in the germline V gene (reference sequence). In DNA, the CDR3 is TGTGCCAGCAGCTTGAGTGAAGGGGGAAACACCATATATTTT. This translates into CASSLSEGGNTIYF.

The CDR3 DNA reads TGCGCCAGCAGCCTAATCACGAACAAAGGGGAGCTGTTTTTT. Residues: CASSLITNKGELFF. The rearrangement links TRBV10-1 to TRBJ2-2, with unresolved D. Between the trimmed V and J ends, which lost 6 bases and 8 bases, there was a span of 16 bases. Looked up from germline, CDR1 is WNHNN and CDR2 is SYGVQD (reference sequence). CDR3 length: 14 amino acids.

This clone was counted ten times or more. V is TRBV10-1 and J is TRBJ2-7; unclear D gene. The CDR3 runs 14 residues. Trimming removed 11 bases from V and 5 bases from J, with 22 bases in between. Germline CDR1 reads WNHNN; CDR2 reads SYGVQD (reference sequence). The CDR3 reads CASSPAPATHEQYF. DNA for the CDR3: TGCGCCTCCAGCCCGGCCCCGGCCACACACGAGCAGTACTTC.

This clone was seen repeatedly, ten times or more. This CDR3 reads CSARQGDTEAFF. For the CDR3, the DNA is TGCAGTGCTAGACAGGGGGACACTGAAGCTTTCTTT. The chain employs TRBV20-1 and TRBJ1-1; 7 positions match TRBD1. The ends lost 2 bases at V and 3 bases at J; junction bases unmatched: 0. Germline values: CDR1 DFQATT, CDR2 SNEGSKA (reference sequence). The CDR3 is 12 residues long.

This clone was observed at least ten times. V usage is TRBV20-1 and J usage is TRBJ2-3, with 7 nucleotides matching TRBD1. V lost 6 bases and J lost 7; bases outside the gene matches: 10. The CDR3 has 13 amino acids. Germline V gives CDR1 DFQATT, CDR2 SNEGSKA (reference sequence). CDR3 bases: TGCAGTGCCCCCGGACAGGAGATAAATACGCAGTATTTT. Translated, it gives CSAPGQEINTQYF.

This clone was seen ten or more times. The CDR3 coding sequence is TGTGCCAGCAACGACCCGGGGACATCAGAGCAGTACTTC. Its protein product is CASNDPGTSEQYF. This chain connects TRBV28 to TRBJ2-7; a weak D match, TRBD1 (6 bases). The CDR3 totals 13 residues. Trimming shortened V by 7 bases and J by 7 bases, and 17 bases separated the two germline ends. Germline V CDR1 and CDR2: MDHEN, SYDVKM.

The chain is built from TRBV2 and TRBJ2-3; D is perhaps TRBD2 (5 bases). Germline CDR1 and CDR2: SNHLY and FYNNEI. The V end was cut by 5 bases, the J end by 0 bases, with 12 bases between. The CDR3 has 15 amino acids. The DNA of the CDR3 is TGTGCCAGCAGTTTGAGCGGAACTAGCACAGATACGCAGTATTTT. Encoded protein: CASSLSGTSTDTQYF. The variable domain in full, completed from reference TRBV2 and TRBJ2-3, reads EPEVTQTPSHQVTQMGQEVILRCVPISNHLYFYWYRQILGQKVEFLVSFYNNEISEKSEIFDDQFSVERPDGSNFTLKIRSTKLEDSAMYFCASSLSGTSTDTQYFGPGTRLTVL.

This clone has only a few counts. The chain links TRBV20-1 to TRBJ2-7; D gene unclear. The CDR3 covers 16 residues. Deletions cut 3 bases from V and 1 base from J, with 19 bases between. Germline V gene data show CDR1 as DFQATT and CDR2 as SNEGSKA (reference sequence). The CDR3 protein is CSASVDKTARSYEQYF. Written as DNA, the CDR3 is TGCAGTGCTAGCGTAGACAAAACGGCTAGATCCTACGAGCAGTACTTC.

This clone was detected many times. The chain is built from TRBV11-1 and TRBJ2-7; the D gene could be TRBD1 or TRBD2 (6 bases each). Germline V CDR1 and CDR2: SGHAT, FQDESV (reference sequence). The CDR3 spans 16 residues. Trimming pared 5 bases from V and 0 bases from J, leaving 17 bases between. This chain's CDR3 is CASSGGAGLSSYEQYF. For the CDR3, the DNA is TGTGCCAGCAGCGGGGGCGCGGGGCTTAGCTCCTACGAGCAGTACTTC.

This clone has only a few counts. The CDR3, as DNA: TGTGCCAGCAGCAACCGTGGAGTCGGGGAGCTGTTTTTT. Its protein is CASSNRGVGELFF. The chain is built from TRBV6-1 and TRBJ2-2; D unclear. Germline assignment: CDR1 MNHNS and CDR2 SASEGT. CDR3 size: 13 residues. Deletions cut 6 bases from V and 7 bases from J, with 12 bases between.

This clone appeared many times. The chain recombines TRBV10-3 with TRBJ2-1; 7 nucleotides align to TRBD1. CDR3 length: 13 amino acids. The germline gives CDR1 ENHRY, CDR2 SYGVKD. V lost 3 bases, J lost 8 bases, and 4 bases stayed unmatched. This CDR3 is CAISDRQGDEQFF. Here the CDR3 DNA reads TGTGCCATCAGTGATCGACAGGGCGATGAGCAGTTCTTC.

This rearrangement joins TRBV28 to TRBJ2-7; TRBD1 is a possible D gene (6 bases). V gave up 5 bases and J gave up 5 bases, with 25 bases separating them. There are 17 residues in the CDR3. In germline, CDR1 is MDHEN, CDR2 SYDVKM. CDR3 sequence reads: CASSPGTYFKPFHEQYF. CDR3 nucleotide sequence: TGTGCCAGCAGTCCGGGGACATATTTTAAGCCCTTCCACGAGCAGTACTTC.

Only a few counts were recorded for this clone. The V call is TRBV6-1, the J call TRBJ1-2, with a tentative D call TRBD1 (5 bases). V lost 6 bases and J lost 7, with 21 bases in between. The germline V gene has CDR1 MNHNS and CDR2 SASEGT. This CDR3 is 15 amino acids long. DNA for the CDR3: TGTGCCAGCAGCACCGGGACCAAATTAGAGGGTGGCTACACCTTC. Encoded protein: CASSTGTKLEGGYTF.

This clone was counted ten times or more. This chain connects TRBV11-2 to TRBJ2-1; 7 positions match TRBD2. Germline V gives CDR1 SGHAT, CDR2 FQNNGV. The length of the CDR3 is 15 residues. V lost 5 bases to trimming and J lost 6 bases; unmatched junction nucleotides: 10. CDR3 nucleotides: TGTGCCAGCAGCAAGGAGGCGGGAGAGGCCAATGAGCAGTTCTTC. This gives the protein CASSKEAGEANEQFF.

This clone occurred many times. This chain uses TRBV20-1 with TRBJ2-7, with D possibly matching TRBD1 (6 bases). The CDR3 contains 15 residues. The germline V gene has CDR1 DFQATT and CDR2 SNEGSKA (reference sequence). V gave up 6 bases and J gave up 2 bases, with 20 bases separating them. CDR3 amino acids: CSARTVGDTTYEQYF. For the CDR3, the DNA is TGCAGTGCCAGAACAGTAGGGGACACCACCTACGAGCAGTACTTC.